This entry concerns a single TCR beta chain. Different DNA sequences within this sample yield the same CDR3. Profiled with immunoSEQ multiplex PCR; TCRdb holds only in-frame clones, not every one. The top ten clones hold about 0.41% of a sample with 2 million to 2.5 million clones, roughly 92% of them seen once. The data originate from a study of shared clonotypes between healthy human individuals. This CDR3 comprises 13 residues. Germline CDR1 reads MNHNS; CDR2 reads SASEGT. With V trimmed by 8 bases and J by 3 bases, 4 bases remained unmatched. The chain joins TRBV6-1 to TRBJ2-3; TRBD1 agrees at 8 bases. Sequenced: naive CD4+ T cells from PBMCs. Subset denoted: CD45RA+ positively selected. The source is a man aged 18 to 30 in good health. Some clones in this sample may be carry-over from other donors' samples. CDR3 coding DNA: TGTGCCAGCCGACAGGGGAGGACAGATACGCAGTATTTT. Translated, it gives CASRQGRTDTQYF.